This T cell receptor (beta chain) was captured in a study of cytomegalovirus exposure and HLA in healthy donors. Researchers ran the PCR with 60 Vbeta and 13 Jbeta primers. Produced via immunoSEQ multiplex PCR; TCRdb's table is partial and in-frame only. The data hold 150,000 or so clones, with 60% to 80% observed a single time. CDR3 length: 15 residues. Trimming pared 6 bases from V and 3 bases from J, leaving 17 bases between. Germline CDR1 reads KGHSH; CDR2 reads LQKENI. The TCR comes from a man aged 40-50 years in good health and CMV-seronegative. The chain recombines TRBV18 with TRBJ1-1; D remains ambiguous. Sequencing was performed on PBMCs. CDR3 nucleotide sequence: TGTGCCAGCTCCCCGGCCACGGGTTTGTACACTGAAGCTTTCTTT. This sequence encodes CASSPATGLYTEAFF.